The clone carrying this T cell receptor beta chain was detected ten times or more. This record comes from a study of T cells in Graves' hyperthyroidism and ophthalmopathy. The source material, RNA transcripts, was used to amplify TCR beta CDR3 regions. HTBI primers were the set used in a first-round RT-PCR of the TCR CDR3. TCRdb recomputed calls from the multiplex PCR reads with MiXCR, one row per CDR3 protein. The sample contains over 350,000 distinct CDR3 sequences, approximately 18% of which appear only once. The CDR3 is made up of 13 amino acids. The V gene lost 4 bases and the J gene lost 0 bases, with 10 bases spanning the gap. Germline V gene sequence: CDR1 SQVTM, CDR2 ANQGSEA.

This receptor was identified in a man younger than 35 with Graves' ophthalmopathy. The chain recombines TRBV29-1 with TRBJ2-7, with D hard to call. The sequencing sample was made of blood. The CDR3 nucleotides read TGCAGCGTTGGTTGGTATTCCTCCTACGAGCAGTACTTC. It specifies CSVGWYSSYEQYF.